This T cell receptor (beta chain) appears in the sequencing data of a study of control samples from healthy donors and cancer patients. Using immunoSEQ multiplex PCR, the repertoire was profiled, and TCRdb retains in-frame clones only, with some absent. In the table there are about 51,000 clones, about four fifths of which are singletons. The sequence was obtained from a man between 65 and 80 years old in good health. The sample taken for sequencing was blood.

CDR3 sequence reads: CASRQGAGTQYF. The CDR3 DNA sequence: TGTGCCAGCAGGCAGGGGGCCGGTACGCAGTATTTT. The chain couples TRBV6-6 to TRBJ2-3; 8 bases map to TRBD1. CDR1 and CDR2 (germline): MNHNY, SVGAGI (reference sequence). With V trimmed by 6 bases and J by 8 bases, 4 bases remained unmatched. There are 12 residues in the CDR3.